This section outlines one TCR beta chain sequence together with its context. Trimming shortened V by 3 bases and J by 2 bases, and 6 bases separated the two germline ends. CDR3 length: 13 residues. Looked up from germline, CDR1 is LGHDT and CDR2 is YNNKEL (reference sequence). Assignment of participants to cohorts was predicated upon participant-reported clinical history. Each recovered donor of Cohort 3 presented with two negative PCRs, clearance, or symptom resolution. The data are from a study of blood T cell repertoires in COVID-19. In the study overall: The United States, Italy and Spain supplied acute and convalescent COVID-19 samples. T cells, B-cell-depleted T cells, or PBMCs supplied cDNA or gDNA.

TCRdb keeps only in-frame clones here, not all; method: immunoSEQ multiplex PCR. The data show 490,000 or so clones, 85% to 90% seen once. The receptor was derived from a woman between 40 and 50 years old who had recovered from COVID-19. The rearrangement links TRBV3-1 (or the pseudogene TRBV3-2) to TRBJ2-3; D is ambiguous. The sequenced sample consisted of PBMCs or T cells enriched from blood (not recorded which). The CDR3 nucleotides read TGTGCCAGCAGCCACTACCACACAGATACGCAGTATTTT. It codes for CASSHYHTDTQYF.